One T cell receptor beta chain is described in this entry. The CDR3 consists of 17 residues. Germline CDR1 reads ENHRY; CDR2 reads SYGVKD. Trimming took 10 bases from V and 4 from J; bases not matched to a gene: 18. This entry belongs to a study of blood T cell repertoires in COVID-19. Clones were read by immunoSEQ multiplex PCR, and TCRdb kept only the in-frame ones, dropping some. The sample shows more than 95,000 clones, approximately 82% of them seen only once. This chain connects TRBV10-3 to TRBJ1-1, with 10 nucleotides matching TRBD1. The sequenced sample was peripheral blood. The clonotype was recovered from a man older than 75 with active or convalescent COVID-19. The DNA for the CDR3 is TGTGCCACCCAAATCGGGACAGGGGTCGGTAGTAGCACTGAAGCTTTCTTT. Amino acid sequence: CATQIGTGVGSSTEAFF.